Shown below are 25 T cell receptor beta chains from a single sample sequenced in a study of blood T cell repertoires in COVID-19. Profiling relied on immunoSEQ multiplex PCR, and the TCRdb table lists in-frame clones only, not all of them. The sample includes about 440,000 clones, around 91% of them seen just once. Sequencing input: PBMCs or T cells enriched from blood (not recorded which). The receptor set was obtained from a man aged 18 to 35 who had recovered from COVID-19.

The DNA of the CDR3 is TGTGCCAGCAGTTTTTTCGGAGCGGGACCCCACGAGCAGTACTTC. Its translation is CASSFFGAGPHEQYF. The rearrangement links TRBV28 to TRBJ2-7; 7 nucleotides match TRBD2. J gave up 5 bases and V 3 bases, and 10 bases lay outside the gene matches. Germline CDR1 and CDR2: MDHEN and SYDVKM. The CDR3 totals 15 residues. The variable domain in full, with the rest retrieved from reference TRBV28 and TRBJ2-7, is DVKVTQSSRYLVKRTGEKVFLECVQDMDHENMFWYRQDPGLGLRLIYFSYDVKMKEKGDIPEGYSVSREKKERFSLILESASTNQTSMYLCASSFFGAGPHEQYFGPGTRLTVT.

The chain joins TRBV6-5 to TRBJ2-2, with a possible D match to TRBD1 (6 bases). The germline V gene has CDR1 MNHEY and CDR2 SVGAGI. The CDR3 spans 14 residues. Trimming shortened V by 6 bases and J by 6 bases, and 14 bases separated the two germline ends. The DNA for the CDR3 is TGTGCCAGCAGCCCAAGGACAGTCCCCGGGGAGCTGTTTTTT. Protein product: CASSPRTVPGELFF.

The chain carries TRBV5-4 and TRBJ1-2; 7 nucleotides align to TRBD1. This CDR3 comprises 14 residues. Per the germline V gene, CDR1 is SGHNT and CDR2 is YYREEE (reference sequence). The ends lost 2 bases at V and 5 bases at J; junction bases unmatched: 6. DNA for the CDR3: TGTGCCAGCAGCTTTACAGGGGAAATTTATGGCTACACCTTC. Protein sequence: CASSFTGEIYGYTF.

The chain links TRBV14 to TRBJ2-2; TRBD1 matches 10 bases. This CDR3 is built from 19 residues. The ends lost 0 bases at V and 7 bases at J; junction bases unmatched: 14. Germline CDR1 is SGHDN and CDR2 is FVKESK. CDR3 DNA sequence: TGTGCCAGCAGCCAAGAAGGGTCGTGGGACAGGGGACCGGGCGGGGAGCTGTTTTTT. It codes for CASSQEGSWDRGPGGELFF.

The chain recombines TRBV19 with TRBJ1-5; possibly TRBD1 for D (6 bases). The germline CDR1 and CDR2 sequences are LNHDA and SQIVND (reference sequence). The CDR3 contains 16 residues. Trimming removed 5 bases from V and 0 bases from J, with 14 bases in between. CDR3 DNA: TGTGCCAGTAGTGCCAGGACAGCTAATAGCAATCAGCCCCAGCATTTT. Its protein product is CASSARTANSNQPQHF.

The V and J genes are TRBV28 and TRBJ1-5; maybe TRBD1 (6 bases). V lost 3 bases, J lost 5 bases, and 11 bases lay in between. The CDR3 runs 14 residues. Germline V lookup: CDR1 MDHEN, CDR2 SYDVKM. Here the CDR3 DNA reads TGTGCCAGCAGTTTTCAGGGGTCCCATCAGCCCCAGCATTTT. Protein product: CASSFQGSHQPQHF. Using reference TRBV28 and TRBJ1-5 for the parts outside the CDR3, the full variable domain is DVKVTQSSRYLVKRTGEKVFLECVQDMDHENMFWYRQDPGLGLRLIYFSYDVKMKEKGDIPEGYSVSREKKERFSLILESASTNQTSMYLCASSFQGSHQPQHFGDGTRLSIL.

The rearrangement links TRBV5-1 to TRBJ1-5; 8 bases match TRBD1. Trimming took 4 bases from V and 4 from J; bases not matched to a gene: 4. CDR1 and CDR2 (germline): SGHRS, YFSETQ. The CDR3 contains 14 residues. The CDR3 sequence is CASSPTGVNQPQHF. CDR3 sequence (DNA): TGCGCCAGCAGCCCGACAGGGGTGAATCAGCCCCAGCATTTT.

This chain links TRBV2 with TRBJ2-2; D is unclear. The length of the CDR3 is 16 residues. The germline V gene encodes CDR1 SNHLY and CDR2 FYNNEI. Trimming stripped 5 bases from V and 2 bases from J, with 15 bases between. This CDR3 is CASSPVMVLNTGELFF. Here the CDR3 DNA reads TGTGCCAGCAGTCCAGTGATGGTCCTTAACACCGGGGAGCTGTTTTTT. The whole variable domain, filled in from reference TRBV2 and TRBJ2-2, reads EPEVTQTPSHQVTQMGQEVILRCVPISNHLYFYWYRQILGQKVEFLVSFYNNEISEKSEIFDDQFSVERPDGSNFTLKIRSTKLEDSAMYFCASSPVMVLNTGELFFGEGSRLTVL.

This rearrangement joins TRBV28 to TRBJ1-1, with D hard to call. Germline V lookup: CDR1 MDHEN, CDR2 SYDVKM. The V end lost 7 bases, the J end lost 0 bases, and 9 bases lay between the germline ends. The CDR3 has 13 residues. The CDR3 is CASKTVMNTEAFF. DNA for the CDR3: TGTGCCAGCAAAACTGTCATGAACACTGAAGCTTTCTTT.

Here the CDR3 DNA reads TGTGCCAGCAGTTACTCAGCGGGAGGCGCCTACGAGCAGTACTTC. This sequence encodes CASSYSAGGAYEQYF. The chain joins TRBV6-5 to TRBJ2-7; 9 bases line up with TRBD2. CDR1 and CDR2 (germline): MNHEY, SVGAGI. The V gene end was trimmed by 0 bases and the J gene end by 2 bases; junction bases not matched to a gene: 2. The CDR3 length is 15 residues.

The genes are TRBV3-1 (or the pseudogene TRBV3-2) and TRBJ1-4, with no clear D. Germline V gives CDR1 LGHDT, CDR2 YNNKEL (reference sequence). This CDR3 contains 15 residues. V was clipped by 2 bases and J by 3 bases, with 10 bases between them. This CDR3 is CASSQRRSSNEKLFF. The CDR3 DNA is TGTGCCAGCAGCCAACGCAGGTCTTCTAATGAAAAACTGTTTTTT.

The chain employs TRBV2 and TRBJ1-2, with D tentatively TRBD1 (6 bases). CDR3 length: 12 amino acids. V was clipped by 6 bases and J by 4 bases, with 9 bases between them. Germline V gene lookup returns CDR1 SNHLY and CDR2 FYNNEI. CDR3 sequence (DNA): TGTGCCAGCAGCGGACAGATCTATGGCTACACCTTC. This encodes CASSGQIYGYTF.

The chain combines TRBV3-1 (or the pseudogene TRBV3-2) with TRBJ1-5, with D possibly TRBD1 on 5 matching bases. V was trimmed by 2 bases and J by 1 base, leaving 6 bases between them. The CDR3 covers 14 residues. Germline lookup yields CDR1 LGHDT and CDR2 YNNKEL (reference sequence). The CDR3: CASSQSGSNQPQHF. For the CDR3, the DNA is TGTGCCAGCAGCCAATCAGGGAGCAATCAGCCCCAGCATTTT.

V is TRBV5-1 and J is TRBJ2-3; D possibly corresponds to TRBD1 (5 bases). The ends were cut back, 3 bases at V and 2 bases at J, with 10 bases in the middle. The germline V gene encodes CDR1 SGHRS and CDR2 YFSETQ. The CDR3 is 14 residues long. CDR3 residues: CASSSTGITDTQYF. The DNA for the CDR3 is TGCGCCAGCAGCTCAACAGGTATCACAGATACGCAGTATTTT.

The chain recombines TRBV9 with TRBJ2-2; unclear D gene. Germline V gives CDR1 SGDLS, CDR2 YYNGEE. This CDR3 spans 13 amino acids. V lost 1 base and J 7 bases, leaving 8 bases between the germline ends. CDR3 sequence: CASSVTPGGELFF. CDR3 in DNA: TGTGCCAGCAGCGTAACCCCCGGCGGGGAGCTGTTTTTT.

The chain uses TRBV19 and TRBJ1-5, with D possibly TRBD1 on 5 matching bases. The CDR3 has 14 residues. From germline, CDR1 is LNHDA and CDR2 SQIVND (reference sequence). V lost 0 bases to trimming and J lost 6 bases, with 9 bases between them. The CDR3 loop is CASSIDRATQPQHF. In DNA form, the CDR3 reads TGTGCCAGTAGTATAGACAGGGCGACTCAGCCCCAGCATTTT.

The CDR3 DNA follows: TGTGCCAGCAGCCCACAGGGGGATGGCACAGATACGCAGTATTTT. Encoded protein: CASSPQGDGTDTQYF. The V call is TRBV27, the J call TRBJ2-3; 8 bases fit TRBD1. This CDR3 is built from 15 residues. V lost 6 bases to trimming and J lost 1 base; unmatched junction nucleotides: 6. The germline V gene has CDR1 MNHEY and CDR2 SMNVEV (reference sequence).

The chain joins TRBV19 to TRBJ1-1; the match to TRBD1 covers 8 bases. The length of the CDR3 is 14 residues. Trimming removed 5 bases from V and 7 bases from J; junction bases left unmatched: 9. Looked up from germline, CDR1 is LNHDA and CDR2 is SQIVND (reference sequence). This CDR3 reads CASSWAGGGGEAFF. In DNA form, the CDR3 reads TGTGCCAGTAGTTGGGCAGGGGGCGGCGGTGAAGCTTTCTTT.

The chain combines TRBV9 with TRBJ1-3, with D perhaps TRBD1 (6 bases). The V end was cut by 2 bases, the J end by 2 bases, with 11 bases between. This CDR3 contains 15 residues. The germline gives CDR1 SGDLS, CDR2 YYNGEE. CDR3: CASSVQQGTGNTIYF. In nucleotides, the CDR3 is TGTGCCAGCAGCGTCCAACAGGGCACTGGAAACACCATATATTTT.

About this clone: The same CDR3 also results from other DNA sequences found in this sample. This sequence joins TRBV27 and TRBJ2-1, with 12 bases matching TRBD2. V trimming: 2 bases; J trimming: 7 bases; junction bases outside the gene matches: 3. CDR3 size: 15 residues. Germline-derived CDR1 and CDR2 are MNHEY and SMNVEV (reference sequence). The CDR3: CASSLLGLAGNEQFF. The DNA for the CDR3 is TGTGCCAGCAGTTTACTGGGACTAGCGGGTAATGAGCAGTTCTTC.

The chain uses TRBV18 and TRBJ1-6; 7 bases match TRBD1. This CDR3 region has 13 residues. Looked up from germline, CDR1 is KGHSH and CDR2 is LQKENI. J was trimmed by 8 bases and V by 2 bases; bases with no gene match: 0. CDR3 residues: CASSPGQDSPLHF. The CDR3 DNA is TGTGCCAGCTCACCAGGACAGGATTCACCCCTCCACTTT.

DNA of the CDR3: TGTGCCAGCAGCTTAGAACGGGGAGGAGAGACCCAGTACTTC. This gives the protein CASSLERGGETQYF. The genes are TRBV11-1 and TRBJ2-5, with TRBD2 as a possible D gene (6 bases). V was cut by 1 base and J by 4 bases, with 10 bases left in between. This CDR3 comprises 14 residues. CDR1 is SGHAT and CDR2 is FQDESV in the germline V gene (reference sequence).

The CDR3 coding sequence is TGTGCCAGCAGCCAAGGTCAGGCAACTAATGAAAAACTGTTTTTT. It translates to CASSQGQATNEKLFF. The chain has TRBV3-1 (or the pseudogene TRBV3-2) and TRBJ1-4; no clear D gene. The CDR3 loop spans 15 amino acids. V was shortened by 1 base and J by 0 bases, with 6 bases between the two germline ends. CDR1 LGHDT and CDR2 YNNKEL come from the germline V gene (reference sequence).

The genes are TRBV19 and TRBJ1-4; TRBD1 matches at 8 bases. The germline V gene encodes CDR1 LNHDA and CDR2 SQIVND (reference sequence). The junction had 7 bases not matched to a gene; V was cut back by 5 bases and J by 8 bases. This CDR3 spans 14 amino acids. In nucleotides, the CDR3 is TGTGCCAGTAGTCGGACCGGGACAGGAGAAAAACTGTTTTTT. Its translation is CASSRTGTGEKLFF.

J is TRBJ1-2 and V is TRBV3-1 (or the pseudogene TRBV3-2), with 10 bases matching TRBD1. Germline loops: CDR1 LGHDT, CDR2 YNNKEL (reference sequence). The CDR3 length is 15 residues. V shed 3 bases, J shed 3 bases, and the junction held 4 bases outside the gene matches. CDR3 sequence (DNA): TGTGCCAGCAGCCAGGACAGGGGGTGGGACTATGGCTACACCTTC. It codes for CASSQDRGWDYGYTF.